The clone carrying this T cell receptor (beta chain) was picked up many times. The sample originates from a study of blood T cells in healthy people across ages. Trimming cost V 0 bases and J 2 bases, with 9 bases left between them. Germline V lookup: CDR1 SGHRS, CDR2 YFSETQ. The CDR3 is 14 residues long. Each donor had around 9.2 milliliters of peripheral blood drawn. Each sample used at least 6 million PBMCs. Sample-barcoded 5' priming and a J-beta primer mix drove a second PCR of roughly 7 to 11 cycles. Each cDNA molecule, via a template-switch adaptor with 12 random nucleotides, was tagged. TCRdb called the 5' RACE reads again in MiXCR, with one record for every CDR3 protein. Of around 1.7 million distinct CDR3 sequences in the sample, over 25% were seen once.

Sequencing input: blood. The origin of this receptor is a woman aged 25 to 39 in good health. The chain is built from TRBV5-1 and TRBJ2-7, with D uncertain. CDR3 DNA: TGCGCCAGCAGCTTGGACAAGGACCCCTACGAGCAGTACTTC. Translation: CASSLDKDPYEQYF. Full variable domain (missing parts from reference TRBV5-1 and TRBJ2-7): KAGVTQTPRYLIKTRGQQVTLSCSPISGHRSVSWYQQTPGQGLQFLFEYFSETQRNKGNFPGRFSGRQFSNSRSEMNVSTLELGDSALYLCASSLDKDPYEQYFGPGTRLTVT.